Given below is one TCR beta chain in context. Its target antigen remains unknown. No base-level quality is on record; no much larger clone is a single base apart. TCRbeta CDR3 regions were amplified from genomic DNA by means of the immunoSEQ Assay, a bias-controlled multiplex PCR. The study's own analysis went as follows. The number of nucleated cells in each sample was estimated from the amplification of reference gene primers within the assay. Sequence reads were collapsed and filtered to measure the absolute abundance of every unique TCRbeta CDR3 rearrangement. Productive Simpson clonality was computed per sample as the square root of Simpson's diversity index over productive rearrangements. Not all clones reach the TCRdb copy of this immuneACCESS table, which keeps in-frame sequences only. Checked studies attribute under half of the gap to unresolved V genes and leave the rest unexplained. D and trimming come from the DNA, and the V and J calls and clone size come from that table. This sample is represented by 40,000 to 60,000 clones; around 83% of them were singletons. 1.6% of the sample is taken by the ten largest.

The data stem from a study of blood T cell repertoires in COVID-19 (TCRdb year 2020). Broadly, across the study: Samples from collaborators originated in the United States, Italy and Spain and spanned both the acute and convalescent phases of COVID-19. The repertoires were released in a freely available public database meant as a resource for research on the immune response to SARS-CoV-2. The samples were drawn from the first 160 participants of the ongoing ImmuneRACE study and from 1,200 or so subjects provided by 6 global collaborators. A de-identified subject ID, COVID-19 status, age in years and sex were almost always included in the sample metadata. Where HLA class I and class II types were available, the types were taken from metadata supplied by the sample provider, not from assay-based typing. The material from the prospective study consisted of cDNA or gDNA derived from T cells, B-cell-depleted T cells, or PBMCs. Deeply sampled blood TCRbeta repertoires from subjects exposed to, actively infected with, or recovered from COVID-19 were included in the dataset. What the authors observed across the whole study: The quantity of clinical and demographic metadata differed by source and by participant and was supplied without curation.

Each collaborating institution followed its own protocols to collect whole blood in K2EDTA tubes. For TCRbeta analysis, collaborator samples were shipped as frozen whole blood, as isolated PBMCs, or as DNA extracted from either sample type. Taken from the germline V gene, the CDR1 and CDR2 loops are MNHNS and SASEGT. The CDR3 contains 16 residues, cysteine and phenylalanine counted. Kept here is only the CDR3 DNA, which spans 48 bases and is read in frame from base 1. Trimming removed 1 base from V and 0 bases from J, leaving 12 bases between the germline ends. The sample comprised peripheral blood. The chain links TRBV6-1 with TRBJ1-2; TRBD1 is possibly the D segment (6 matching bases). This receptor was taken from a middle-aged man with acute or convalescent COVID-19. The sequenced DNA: TGTGCCAGCAGTGAAGATACAGGGAGAGCTAACTATGGCTACACCTTC. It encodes CASSEDTGRANYGYTF.